This T cell receptor (beta chain) was recorded in a study of type 1 regulatory T cells. Study in general: T-allo10 is an in vitro-generated, Tr1-enriched CD4 T cell product specific for alloantigen.

About this clonotype: Its antigen is not identified.

General study points: Tr1 cells had a more restricted TCR repertoire than non-Tr1 cells.

This CDR3 contains 11 residues. CDR1 MNHNS and CDR2 SASEGT come from the germline V gene. V was shortened by 5 bases and J by 10 bases, with 11 bases between the two germline ends. Each CDR3 protein is one row after TCRdb ran MiXCR on the reads. The sample holds more than 60,000 distinct CDR3 sequences, just under 50% seen once. Source material: cultured non-Tr1 T cells, either the whole culture or a sorted T cell fraction (not recorded which). The TCR comes from a human donor in good health. The chain is built from TRBV6-1 and TRBJ2-5; D is uncertain. CDR3 loop: CASSLTTSQYF. The CDR3, as DNA: TGTGCCAGCAGTTTAACGACCAGCCAGTACTTC.